One sample yielded the 26 T cell receptor beta chains listed below, sequenced in a study of identical twins. TCRdb redid the calling of the 5' RACE reads with MiXCR, one entry per CDR3 protein. Among over 250,000 distinct CDR3 sequences listed, 8% to 9.5% were seen once. The data were also submitted as part of a second study, on yellow fever vaccine responses in identical twins.

Sequencing input: CD8+ T cells sorted from blood. The receptors come from a woman under 30 in good health.

This clonotype was found many times. The chain uses TRBV4-3 and TRBJ1-3; D call uncertain. V lost 2 bases to trimming and J lost 4 bases, with 9 bases between them. The CDR3 is made up of 14 amino acids. The germline CDR1 and CDR2 sequences are LGHNA and YSLEER. CDR3 DNA sequence: TGCGCCAGCAGCCAATGGGTATCAGGAAACACCATATATTTT. Protein sequence: CASSQWVSGNTIYF.

This clonotype occurred many times. The gene calls are TRBV16 and TRBJ1-1, with D perhaps TRBD1 (5 bases). The CDR3 length is 12 residues. V dropped 2 bases and J dropped 8 bases, with 9 bases sitting between them. CDR1 is KGHSY, CDR2 FQNENV, per germline. Written as DNA, the CDR3 is TGTGCCAGCAGCCAAGACAGAGAAGAAGCTTTCTTT. Residues: CASSQDREEAFF.

The table lists this clonotype with many counts. This chain uses TRBV21-1 with TRBJ2-7; the listed D gene, TRBD1, was not tested against the DNA. TRBV21-1 is a known pseudogene. This CDR3 contains 16 residues. CDR3 region: CASSNGWDTLPYEQYF. As DNA, the CDR3 is TGTGCCAGCAGCAACGGGTGGGACACCCTCCCCTACGAGCAGTACTTC.

This clonotype was seen at least ten times. This sequence joins TRBV5-1 and TRBJ1-1; D is unclear. The CDR3 is 14 residues long. Germline assignment: CDR1 SGHRS and CDR2 YFSETQ. V was pared by 0 bases and J by 0 bases, with 6 bases between. CDR3 DNA: TGCGCCAGCAGCTTGGATACCATGAACACTGAAGCTTTCTTT. Translation: CASSLDTMNTEAFF.

This clonotype appeared a few times. The chain carries TRBV29-1 and TRBJ2-6, with D perhaps assigned TRBD1 or TRBD2 (5 bases each). The CDR3 is made up of 13 amino acids. The V gene's germline CDR1 is SQVTM and CDR2 ANQGSEA. V dropped 5 bases and J dropped 4 bases, with 9 bases sitting between them. The CDR3 sequence is CSVRGVGANVLTF. In DNA, the CDR3 is TGCAGCGTTAGAGGGGTCGGGGCCAACGTCCTGACTTTC.

This clonotype appeared many times. The J gene is TRBJ2-7, the V gene TRBV25-1; D is unclear. CDR3 size: 13 residues. The ends were cut back, 4 bases at V and 2 bases at J, with 9 bases in the middle. Germline CDR1 and CDR2: MGHDK and SYGVNS. For the CDR3, the DNA is TGTGCCAGCAGTGGGCAGGAAACCTACGAGCAGTACTTC. Residues: CASSGQETYEQYF.

This clonotype has ten or more counts. The chain uses TRBV7-9 and TRBJ2-5; D is possibly TRBD1 (6 bases). CDR1 is SEHNR and CDR2 is FQNEAQ in the germline V gene (reference sequence). V lost 5 bases, J lost 1 base, and 17 bases lay in between. The CDR3 consists of 16 residues. For the CDR3, the DNA is TGTGCCAGCAGCCAGATGGACAGTCGGGGCCAAGAGACCCAGTACTTC. Translating gives CASSQMDSRGQETQYF.

Concerning this clonotype itself: A junction boundary mismatches the germline segment, possibly from a read error. V gene TRBV6-1 combines with J gene TRBJ2-1; 11 nucleotides align to TRBD2. In germline, CDR1 is MNHNS, CDR2 SASEGT. The CDR3 has 17 amino acids. The CDR3 loop is CATSEYLTSGTYNEQFF. The CDR3 DNA reads TGTGCCACCAGTGAATATTTGACTAGCGGGACCTACAATGAGCAGTTCTTC.

The chain links TRBV5-5 to TRBJ2-5; 7 bases fit TRBD1. This CDR3 comprises 15 residues. Unmatched junction bases numbered 5, after V lost 1 base and J lost 2 bases. Germline V CDR1 and CDR2: SGHKS, YYEKEE (reference sequence). The CDR3 nucleotides are TGTGCCAGCAGCTTGTTATCGACAGGGCAAGAGACCCAGTACTTC. Translating it yields CASSLLSTGQETQYF.

The V and J genes are TRBV6-2 or TRBV6-3 and TRBJ1-1; D not resolved. Germline lookup yields CDR1 MNHEY and CDR2 SVGEGT. The CDR3 spans 12 residues. Trimming pared 2 bases from V and 1 base from J, leaving 2 bases between. The CDR3 region is CASSYENTEAFF. For the CDR3, the DNA is TGTGCCAGCAGTTACGAGAACACTGAAGCTTTCTTT.

This clonotype was counted a few times. The chain carries TRBV20-1 and TRBJ2-2, with TRBD1 matching 7 bases. With 7 bases clipped from V and 4 bases from J, the junction kept 9 bases outside the gene matches. The CDR3 spans 14 residues. Germline values: CDR1 DFQATT, CDR2 SNEGSKA (reference sequence). The CDR3 spells CSGWAGGSTGELFF. The CDR3 DNA reads as TGCAGTGGTTGGGCAGGGGGAAGCACCGGGGAGCTGTTTTTT.

This clonotype appeared many times. This chain uses TRBV29-1 with TRBJ2-1; no reliable D call. The CDR3 totals 10 residues. Per germline, CDR1 SQVTM and CDR2 ANQGSEA. V gave up 6 bases and J gave up 3 bases, with 3 bases separating them. CDR3: CSVYYNEQFF. The CDR3, as DNA: TGCAGCGTATACTACAATGAGCAGTTCTTC.

This sequence joins TRBV27 and TRBJ1-4, with D perhaps TRBD1 (5 bases). This CDR3 contains 14 residues. Germline CDR1 reads MNHEY; CDR2 reads SMNVEV (reference sequence). The V and J ends lost 6 bases and 1 base respectively, with 9 bases between them. The CDR3 region is CASRSGRTNEKLFF. CDR3 nucleotides: TGTGCCAGCAGATCAGGGAGAACTAATGAAAAACTGTTTTTT. Supplemented by reference TRBV27 and TRBJ1-4, the full variable domain reads EAQVTQNPRYLITVTGKKLTVTCSQNMNHEYMSWYRQDPGLGLRQIYYSMNVEVTDKGDVPEGYKVSRKEKRNFPLILESPSPNQTSLYFCASRSGRTNEKLFFGSGTQLSVL.

V is TRBV4-2 and J is TRBJ2-7; TRBD2 aligns across 10 bases. The CDR3 length is 17 residues. Germline-derived CDR1 and CDR2 are LGHNA and YNFKEQ. The trim removed 1 base at V and 2 bases at J, leaving 8 bases unmatched. The CDR3 DNA follows: TGTGCCAGCAGCCAAGCCCGAGGTACTAGCGGGACCTACGAGCAGTACTTC. Its protein product is CASSQARGTSGTYEQYF.

Only a few counts were recorded for this clonotype. This chain connects TRBV2 to TRBJ2-5, with TRBD1 matching over 9 bases. After removal of 6 bases from V and 5 bases from J, the junction contained 7 bases not matched to a gene. Germline assignment: CDR1 SNHLY and CDR2 FYNNEI. This CDR3 comprises 14 residues. The CDR3 DNA follows: TGTGCCAGCAGAGGGGACAGGGTTAGGGAGACCCAGTACTTC. It encodes CASRGDRVRETQYF.

This clonotype was seen at least ten times. The chain employs TRBV4-1 and TRBJ1-1; the D gene is possibly TRBD1 (6 bases). Per the germline V gene, CDR1 is MGHRA and CDR2 is YSYEKL. The CDR3 has 15 residues. The V end was cut by 3 bases, the J end by 8 bases, with 19 bases between. The CDR3 sequence: CASSQHRTDVGEAFF. DNA of the CDR3: TGCGCCAGCAGCCAGCACCGGACAGACGTTGGGGAAGCTTTCTTT.

This clonotype was counted only a few times. The chain has TRBV6-1 and TRBJ1-1, with D unclear. V was trimmed by 6 bases and J by 0 bases, leaving 8 bases between them. The CDR3 runs to 13 residues. CDR1 is MNHNS, CDR2 SASEGT, per germline. The CDR3, as DNA: TGTGCCAGCAGCGTGGCAATGAACACTGAAGCTTTCTTT. Protein product: CASSVAMNTEAFF.

The CDR3 protein is CASSPDRGRGYTF. The CDR3, as DNA: TGTGCCAGCAGCCCTGACAGGGGGCGAGGCTACACCTTC. V is TRBV6-1 and J is TRBJ1-2; 10 bases match TRBD1. Trimming at V came to 6 bases and at J to 8 bases, leaving 6 bases not matched to a gene. CDR1 is MNHNS and CDR2 is SASEGT in the germline V gene. The CDR3 runs 13 residues.

The V call is TRBV30, the J call TRBJ2-1, with 7 bases identical to TRBD2. V was pared by 3 bases and J by 8 bases, with 7 bases of the junction left unmatched. Germline V gives CDR1 GTSNPN, CDR2 SVGIG (reference sequence). The CDR3 contains 13 residues. The CDR3 region is CAWRNGEGDEQFF. The CDR3 nucleotides read TGTGCCTGGAGAAATGGGGAGGGCGATGAGCAGTTCTTC.

This clonotype was seen only a few times. The V gene is TRBV7-2, the J gene TRBJ2-5, with TRBD1 identical over 12 bases. Germline trimming cut 5 bases from V and 4 bases from J; bases unmatched to any gene: 8. Germline lookup yields CDR1 SGHTA and CDR2 FQGNSA. The CDR3 extends over 16 amino acids. CDR3 sequence: CASSTNRDRGRETQYF. DNA for the CDR3: TGTGCCAGCAGCACAAACCGGGACAGGGGGCGAGAGACCCAGTACTTC.

The chain employs TRBV20-1 and TRBJ2-1, with 7 nucleotides matching TRBD2. Per germline, CDR1 DFQATT and CDR2 SNEGSKA (reference sequence). Trimming at V came to 1 base and at J to 4 bases, leaving 13 bases not matched to a gene. CDR3 size: 17 residues. The CDR3 coding sequence is TGCAGTGCTAGAGGCAGGGCTTGGGGGGGGGTATACAATGAGCAGTTCTTC. Protein sequence: CSARGRAWGGVYNEQFF.

This clonotype showed up many times. The rearrangement links TRBV20-1 to TRBJ2-1; D is ambiguous. V was clipped by 3 bases and J by 0 bases, with 6 bases between them. Per the germline V gene, CDR1 is DFQATT and CDR2 is SNEGSKA (reference sequence). CDR3 size: 13 residues. CDR3 in DNA: TGCAGTGCTAGCCCGAGCTCCTACAATGAGCAGTTCTTC. Its translation is CSASPSSYNEQFF.

This clonotype was seen repeatedly, ten times or more. V gene TRBV6-1 combines with J gene TRBJ2-5; 12 nucleotides align to TRBD2. Germline V gene sequence: CDR1 MNHNS, CDR2 SASEGT. The CDR3 runs to 17 residues. V lost 5 bases to trimming and J lost 2 bases; unmatched junction nucleotides: 9. CDR3 coding DNA: TGTGCCAGCAGTCAAGGGACTAGCGGGTTTGAACAAGAGACCCAGTACTTC. It codes for CASSQGTSGFEQETQYF.

This clonotype was seen more than once but under ten times. The CDR3 DNA is TGTGCCAGCAGTTACTCGGCCTGGAACTATGGCTACACCTTC. Encoded protein: CASSYSAWNYGYTF. The chain couples TRBV6-5 to TRBJ1-2; D unclear. Per the germline V gene, CDR1 is MNHEY and CDR2 is SVGAGI. Trimming left V 0 bases short and J 2 bases short, with 7 bases between. The CDR3 has 14 amino acids.

The chain links TRBV11-2 to TRBJ1-2; unclear D gene. CDR1 is SGHAT and CDR2 is FQNNGV in the germline V gene. The length of the CDR3 is 13 residues. The ends were cut back, 1 base at V and 6 bases at J, with 9 bases in the middle. As DNA, the CDR3 is TGTGCCAGCAGCTTAGCTTACACAGATGGCTACACCTTC. This sequence encodes CASSLAYTDGYTF.

This clonotype appeared many times. V is TRBV29-1 and J is TRBJ2-7; 8 bases line up with TRBD2. Germline V gene sequence: CDR1 SQVTM, CDR2 ANQGSEA. The CDR3 runs 13 residues. V gave up 1 base and J gave up 2 bases; unmatched junction bases: 1. The CDR3 loop is CSVEVAGTYEQYF. The CDR3 bases are TGCAGCGTTGAAGTAGCGGGAACCTACGAGCAGTACTTC.